The rows below give T cell receptor beta chains drawn from one sample of a study of CD8 T cells in ankylosing spondylitis. TCRdb re-called the 5' RACE reads with MiXCR, one entry per CDR3 protein. The data show about 700,000 distinct CDR3 sequences, roughly 20% seen once. Sequencing input: blood, either unsorted or a sorted T cell fraction (not recorded which). The receptors come from a male donor with ankylosing spondylitis. CDR3s include the opening cysteine and the closing phenylalanine or tryptophan. The D gene is left open where the match is weak. Rows may omit the clone size; those that give it use once, few, many or a size class.

size	J	D	V	DNA	CDR3
few	TRBJ2-7	NA	TRBV4-1	TGCGCCAGCAGCCAAGACGCCTCGGACTCGTGGGGGGAGCAGTACTTC	CASSQDASDSWGEQYF
few	TRBJ1-1	NA	TRBV5-6	TGTGCCAGCAGCTTGGTGGGGCATGTCACTGAAGCTTTCTTT	CASSLVGHVTEAFF
NA	TRBJ2-3	NA	TRBV25-1	TGTGCCAGCAGCGAACCCCCCCCCAGTACCAGGGAGTATTTT	CASSEPPPSTREYF
NA	TRBJ2-3	NA	TRBV5-1	TGCGCCAGCAGCTTGTCCGGGAGTCCCCCAGATACGCAGTATTTT	CASSLSGSPPDTQYF
NA	TRBJ2-7	NA	TRBV20-1	TGCAGTGCTAGGGAGAGGACGGCCGGATCCTACGAGCAGTACTTC	CSARERTAGSYEQYF
few	TRBJ2-1	TRBD2	TRBV5-1	TGCGCCAGCAGCCATCACTTCAGCGGGGCCTACAATGAGCAGTTCTTC	CASSHHFSGAYNEQFF
NA	TRBJ2-3	TRBD2	TRBV14	TGTGCCAGCAGCCACATACAAGCGGGACGTAACACAGATACGCAGTATTTT	CASSHIQAGRNTDTQYF
few	TRBJ2-2	TRBD1	TRBV12-3/TRBV12-4	TGTGCCAGCAGTTTCCGCAGGGGGCGTAACACCGGGGAGCTGTTTTTT	CASSFRRGRNTGELFF
NA	TRBJ1-3	NA	TRBV7-2	TGTGCCAGCAGCTCCGGGACAGGAAACACCATATATTTT	CASSSGTGNTIYF
few	TRBJ2-2	NA	TRBV4-1	TGCGCCAGCAGCCAAGATCACGCGGGGGCGAGGGCCGGGGAGCTGTTTTTT	CASSQDHAGARAGELFF
few	TRBJ2-2	TRBD2	TRBV11-2	TGTGCCAGCAGCTTAGGGACTAGCGGAGTCTACACCGGGGAGCTGTTTTTT	CASSLGTSGVYTGELFF
NA	TRBJ2-7	NA	TRBV27	TGTGCCAGCAGCCGGGACGGGGCGAGTATGGAGCAGTACTTC	CASSRDGASMEQYF
NA	TRBJ1-2	NA	TRBV12-3/TRBV12-4	TGTGCCAGCAGTTTCGTACGTGGCTACACCTTC	CASSFVRGYTF
few	TRBJ2-7	TRBD1	TRBV5-6	TGTGCCAGCAGCACCGGGACAGGGTTGTTGGACGAGCAGTACTTC	CASSTGTGLLDEQYF
NA	TRBJ1-1	NA	TRBV25-1	TGTGCCAGCAGTCAACGGGGCTTAAACACTGAAGCTTTCTTT	CASSQRGLNTEAFF
NA	TRBJ1-1	NA	TRBV29-1	TGCAGCGTTCAGGTGCGAACTGAAGCTTTCTTT	CSVQVRTEAFF
many	TRBJ1-1	NA	TRBV7-9	TGTGCCAGCAGCCTAAACACGAACACTGAAGCTTTCTTT	CASSLNTNTEAFF
few	TRBJ2-1	TRBD1	TRBV7-9	TGTGCCAGCAGCCTCGGACAGGCACGCTCCTACAATGAGCAGTTCTTC	CASSLGQARSYNEQFF
few	TRBJ2-7	NA	TRBV6-1	TGTGCCAGCAGTGAAGACACCCGCTACGAGCAGTACTTC	CASSEDTRYEQYF
few	TRBJ2-1	NA	TRBV12-3/TRBV12-4	TGTGCCAGCAGGCCCTATGAGTTCGGTGAGCAGTTCTTC	CASRPYEFGEQFF
few	TRBJ1-1	TRBD1	TRBV7-2	TGTGCCAGCAGTTCCGGGACAGGGGGCCACACTGAAGCTTTCTTT	CASSSGTGGHTEAFF
NA	TRBJ2-1	NA	TRBV7-2	TGTGCCAGCAGCTCGACATCTAGGGAGCAGTTCTTC	CASSSTSREQFF
few	TRBJ1-1	NA	TRBV12-3/TRBV12-4	TGTGCCAGCAGTTTACGCCGGGCCGGGGACACTGAAGCTTTCTTT	CASSLRRAGDTEAFF
few	TRBJ2-3	NA	TRBV6-1	TGTGCCAGCAGCCACGGGGTGATAAGCACAGATACGCAGTATTTT	CASSHGVISTDTQYF
few	TRBJ2-1	TRBD2	TRBV20-1	TGCAGTGCTAGAGATCTTAGCGGGAGTTTGGATGAGCAGTTCTTC	CSARDLSGSLDEQFF
NA	TRBJ1-1	NA	TRBV2	TGTGCCAGCAACGCCAGGGGATCAACACTGAACACTGAAGCTTTCTTT	CASNARGSTLNTEAFF
few	TRBJ2-7	NA	TRBV7-2	TGTGCCAGCAGCTTAGCCGAGCAGATTTACGAGCAGTACTTC	CASSLAEQIYEQYF
NA	TRBJ2-5	TRBD2	TRBV12-3/TRBV12-4	TGTGCCAGCAGTTTGTCAGCGGGGGGCCGAGAGACCCAGTACTTC	CASSLSAGGRETQYF
NA	TRBJ2-1	NA	TRBV5-1	TGCGCCAGCAGCGTGACAGTCGATCCCAGTGAGCAGTTCTTC	CASSVTVDPSEQFF
NA	TRBJ1-6	NA	TRBV6-2/TRBV6-3	TGTGCCAGCAGCCAGAGGGGGAGTAGGACTTCTTCACCCCTCCACTTT	CASSQRGSRTSSPLHF
NA	TRBJ2-7	NA	TRBV6-6	TGTGCCAGCAGTGGAACGGCGACCTACGAGCAGTACTTC	CASSGTATYEQYF
few	TRBJ1-2	NA	TRBV5-5	TGTGCCAGCAGCTCGGCCGTTATCGTCTATGGCTACACCTTC	CASSSAVIVYGYTF
once	TRBJ1-2	NA	TRBV15	TGTGCCACCAGCAGGGGGGTTGGACAAAACTATGGCTACACCTTC	CATSRGVGQNYGYTF
few	TRBJ1-2	TRBD1	TRBV20-1	TGCAGTGTCAGGGGGACAGGGGGCTTCTATGGCTACACCTTC	CSVRGTGGFYGYTF
few	TRBJ2-2	NA	TRBV21-1	TGTGCCAACCGACAGGGCGGCGGGGAGCTGTTTTTT	CANRQGGGELFF
NA	TRBJ2-1	TRBD2	TRBV12-3/TRBV12-4	TGTGCCAGCATCTCCTCCCCATTAGCGGGACCCTACAATGAGCAGTTCTTC	CASISSPLAGPYNEQFF
NA	TRBJ2-7	NA	TRBV10-3	TGTGCCATCAGTGAGTCCTGGGATAATTCCTACGAGCAGTACTTC	CAISESWDNSYEQYF
NA	TRBJ2-1	NA	TRBV15	TGTGCCACCAGCTACCTATTTGGGGCTAGTGAGGGTGAGCAGTTCTTC	CATSYLFGASEGEQFF
NA	TRBJ1-2	TRBD1	TRBV12-3/TRBV12-4	TGTGCCAGCAGTTCCCTTGGGACAGGGGGCTCCTATGGCTACACCTTC	CASSSLGTGGSYGYTF
NA	TRBJ1-1	NA	TRBV20-1	TGCAGTGGGCACACGAACACTGAAGCTTTCTTT	CSGHTNTEAFF
few	TRBJ2-7	NA	TRBV6-2/TRBV6-3	TGTGCCAGCAGTTACGCTCTTGGCGGGATAGACGAGCAGTACTTC	CASSYALGGIDEQYF
few	TRBJ2-7	NA	TRBV5-6	TGTGCCAGCAGCTTGGGGACCATCAAGACCTACGAGCAGTACTTC	CASSLGTIKTYEQYF
NA	TRBJ2-3	TRBD2	TRBV9	TGTGCCAGCAGCGCCCCGGGTTGGCGGGGGGACGCAGATACGCAGTATTTT	CASSAPGWRGDADTQYF
NA	TRBJ2-1	TRBD1	TRBV24-1	TGTGCCACCAGCGATCAGGGGGCAGGCTACAATGAGCAGTTCTTC	CATSDQGAGYNEQFF
NA	TRBJ2-2	TRBD2	TRBV9	TGTGCCAGCAGCGAAAAACTAGCGACCGGGGAGCTGTTTTTT	CASSEKLATGELFF
few	TRBJ1-2	TRBD1	TRBV20-1	TGCAGTGCCTCATGGGGACAGGGGGACTATGGCTACACCTTC	CSASWGQGDYGYTF
many	TRBJ1-1	NA	TRBV12-3/TRBV12-4	TGTGCCAGCAGCTTCAAGTCGAACACTGAAGCTTTCTTT	CASSFKSNTEAFF
NA	TRBJ1-1	TRBD1	TRBV7-8	TGTGCCAGCAGCTCCTTTTCTAAGCAGGGGGTCACTGAAGCTTTCTTT	CASSSFSKQGVTEAFF
few	TRBJ1-5	TRBD1	TRBV6-1	TGTGCCAGCATAAGGCAGGGGGCAGTGGAAGGACAGCCCCAGCATTTT	CASIRQGAVEGQPQHF
few	TRBJ2-3	NA	TRBV7-9	TGTGCCAGCAGCATGGGACCCAGGGATACGCAGTATTTT	CASSMGPRDTQYF
few	TRBJ1-2	NA	TRBV20-1	TGCAGTGCTAGAATGGGCTACTATGGCTACACCTTC	CSARMGYYGYTF
NA	TRBJ2-7	NA	TRBV2	TGTGCCAGCAGAGAGTCCCCCTACGAGCAGTACTTC	CASRESPYEQYF
NA	TRBJ1-3	NA	TRBV12-3/TRBV12-4	TGTGCCAGCAGTTTTGAGGGTACCAACACCATATATTTT	CASSFEGTNTIYF
NA	TRBJ2-1	TRBD2	TRBV7-9	TGTGCCAGCAGCCCGGCAGCGGGGGGCATCTCCTACAATGAGCAGTTCTTC	CASSPAAGGISYNEQFF
few	TRBJ1-5	TRBD1	TRBV20-1	TGCAGTGCTTTCGGGGGGGGGACAGGGTGGAATCAGCCCCAGCATTTT	CSAFGGGTGWNQPQHF
NA	TRBJ1-6	NA	TRBV12-3/TRBV12-4	TGTGCCAGCAGTTTGAGCAGGGAGGGAAATTCACCCCTCCACTTT	CASSLSREGNSPLHF
NA	TRBJ2-5	TRBD2	TRBV29-1	TGCAGCATTGTGGGGGGGTCGGAGACCCAGTACTTC	CSIVGGSETQYF
NA	TRBJ2-7	NA	TRBV14	TGTGCCAGCAGCCAAGATCCCGTGGGAGGACTATCCTACGAGCAGTACTTC	CASSQDPVGGLSYEQYF